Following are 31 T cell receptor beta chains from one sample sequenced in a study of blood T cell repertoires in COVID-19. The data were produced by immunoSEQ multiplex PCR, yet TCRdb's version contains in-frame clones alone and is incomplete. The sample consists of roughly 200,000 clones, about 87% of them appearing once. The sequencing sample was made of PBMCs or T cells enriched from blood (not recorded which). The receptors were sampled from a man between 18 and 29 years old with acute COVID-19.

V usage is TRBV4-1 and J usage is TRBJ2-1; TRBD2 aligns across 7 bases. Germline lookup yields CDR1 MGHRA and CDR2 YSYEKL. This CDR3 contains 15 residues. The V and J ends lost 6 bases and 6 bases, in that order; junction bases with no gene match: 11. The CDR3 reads CASRSRAGSANEQFF. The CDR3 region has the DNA TGCGCCAGCAGATCACGAGCGGGGAGTGCCAATGAGCAGTTCTTC.

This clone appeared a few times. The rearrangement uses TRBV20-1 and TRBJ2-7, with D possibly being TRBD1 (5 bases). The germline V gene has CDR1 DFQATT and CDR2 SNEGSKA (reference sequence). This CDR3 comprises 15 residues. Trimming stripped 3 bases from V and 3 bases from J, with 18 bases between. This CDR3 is CSASPLDSSIYEQYF. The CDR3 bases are TGCAGTGCTAGTCCTCTTGACAGTTCTATCTACGAGCAGTACTTC.

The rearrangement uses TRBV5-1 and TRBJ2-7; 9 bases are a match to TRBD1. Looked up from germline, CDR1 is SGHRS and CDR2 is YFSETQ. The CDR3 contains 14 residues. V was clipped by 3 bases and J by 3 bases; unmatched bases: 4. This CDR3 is CASSSGQGFYEQYF. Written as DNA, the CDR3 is TGCGCCAGCAGCTCGGGACAGGGTTTCTACGAGCAGTACTTC.

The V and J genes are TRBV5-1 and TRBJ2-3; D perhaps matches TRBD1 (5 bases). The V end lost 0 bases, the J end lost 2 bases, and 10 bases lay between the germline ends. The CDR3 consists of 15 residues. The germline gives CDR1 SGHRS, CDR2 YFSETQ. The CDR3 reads CASSLGIQVTDTQYF. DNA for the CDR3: TGCGCCAGCAGCTTGGGGATACAGGTCACAGATACGCAGTATTTT.

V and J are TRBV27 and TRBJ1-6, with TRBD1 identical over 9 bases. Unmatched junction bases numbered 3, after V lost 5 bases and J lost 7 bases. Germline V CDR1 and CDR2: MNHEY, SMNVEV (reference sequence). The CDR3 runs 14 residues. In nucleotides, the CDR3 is TGTGCCAGCAGTGGGGGGACAGGGAATTCACCCCTCCACTTT. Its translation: CASSGGTGNSPLHF.

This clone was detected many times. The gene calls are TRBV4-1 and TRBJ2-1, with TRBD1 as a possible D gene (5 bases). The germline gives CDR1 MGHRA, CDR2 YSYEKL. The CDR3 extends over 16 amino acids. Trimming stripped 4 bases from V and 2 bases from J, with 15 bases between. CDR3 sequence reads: CASSRTLGDPYNEQFF. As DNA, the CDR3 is TGCGCCAGCAGCCGGACGCTAGGGGATCCCTACAATGAGCAGTTCTTC.

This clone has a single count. The CDR3 here is CASSSLDRGWAPLHF. The CDR3 DNA reads as TGTGCCAGCAGTTCGTTGGACAGGGGCTGGGCACCCCTCCACTTT. The chain carries TRBV28 and TRBJ1-6, with 9 nucleotides matching TRBD1. CDR3 length: 15 residues. V was clipped by 4 bases and J by 11 bases; unmatched bases: 9. The germline gives CDR1 MDHEN, CDR2 SYDVKM.

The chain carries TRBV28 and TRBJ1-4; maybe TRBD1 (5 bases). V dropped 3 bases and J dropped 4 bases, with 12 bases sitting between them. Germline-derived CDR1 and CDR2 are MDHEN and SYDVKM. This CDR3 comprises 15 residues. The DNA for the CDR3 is TGTGCCAGCAGTTTTGCCGTGGGGGGTAATGAAAAACTGTTTTTT. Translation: CASSFAVGGNEKLFF.

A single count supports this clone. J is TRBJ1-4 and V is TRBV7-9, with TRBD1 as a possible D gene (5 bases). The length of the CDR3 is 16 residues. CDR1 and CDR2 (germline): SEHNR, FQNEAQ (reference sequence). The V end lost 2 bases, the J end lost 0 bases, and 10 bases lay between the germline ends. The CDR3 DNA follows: TGTGCCAGCAGCTTAACCTGGGGCGCAACTAATGAAAAACTGTTTTTT. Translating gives CASSLTWGATNEKLFF.

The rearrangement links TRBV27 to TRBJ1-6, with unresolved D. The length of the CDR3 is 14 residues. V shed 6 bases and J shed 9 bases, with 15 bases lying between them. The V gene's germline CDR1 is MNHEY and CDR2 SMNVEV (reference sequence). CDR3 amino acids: CASSYQLGLSPLHF. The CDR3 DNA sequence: TGTGCCAGCAGCTACCAGCTGGGCCTTTCACCCCTCCACTTT.

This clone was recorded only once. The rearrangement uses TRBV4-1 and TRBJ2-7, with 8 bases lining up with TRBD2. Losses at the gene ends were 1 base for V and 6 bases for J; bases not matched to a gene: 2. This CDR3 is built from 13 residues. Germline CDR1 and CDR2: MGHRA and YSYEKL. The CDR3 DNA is TGCGCCAGCAGCCAAGTAGCGGGGATCGAGCAGTACTTC. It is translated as CASSQVAGIEQYF.

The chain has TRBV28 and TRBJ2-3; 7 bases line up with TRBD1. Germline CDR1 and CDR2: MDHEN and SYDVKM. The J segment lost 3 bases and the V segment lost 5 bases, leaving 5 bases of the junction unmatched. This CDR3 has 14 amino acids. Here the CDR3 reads CASSPLQGTDTQYF. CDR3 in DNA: TGTGCCAGCAGTCCTCTACAGGGGACAGATACGCAGTATTTT.

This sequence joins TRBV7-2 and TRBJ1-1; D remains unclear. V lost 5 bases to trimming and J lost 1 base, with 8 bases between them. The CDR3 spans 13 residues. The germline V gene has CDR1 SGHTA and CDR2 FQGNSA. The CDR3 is CASSITANTEAFF. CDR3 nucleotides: TGTGCCAGCAGCATAACAGCGAACACTGAAGCTTTCTTT.

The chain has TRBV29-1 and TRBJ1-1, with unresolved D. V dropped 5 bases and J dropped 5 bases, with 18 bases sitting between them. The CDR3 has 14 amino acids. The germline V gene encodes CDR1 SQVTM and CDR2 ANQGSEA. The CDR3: CSVLGHGVLTEAFF. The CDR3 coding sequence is TGCAGCGTTCTCGGGCACGGGGTTTTAACTGAAGCTTTCTTT.

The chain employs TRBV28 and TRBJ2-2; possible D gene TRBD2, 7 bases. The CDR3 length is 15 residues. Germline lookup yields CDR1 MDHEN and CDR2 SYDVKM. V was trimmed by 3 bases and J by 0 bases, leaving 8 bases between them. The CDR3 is CASSFGGPNTGELFF. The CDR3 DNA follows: TGTGCCAGCAGTTTCGGGGGGCCGAACACCGGGGAGCTGTTTTTT.

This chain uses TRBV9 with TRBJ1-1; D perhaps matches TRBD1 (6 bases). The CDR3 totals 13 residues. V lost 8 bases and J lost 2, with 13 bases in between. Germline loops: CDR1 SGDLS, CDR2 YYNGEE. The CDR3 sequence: CASSLGANTEAFF. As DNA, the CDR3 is TGTGCCAGTAGTTTGGGGGCCAACACTGAAGCTTTCTTT. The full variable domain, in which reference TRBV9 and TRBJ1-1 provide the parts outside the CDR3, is DSGVTQTPKHLITATGQRVTLRCSPRSGDLSVYWYQQSLDQGLQFLIQYYNGEERAKGNILERFSAQQFPDLHSELNLSSLELGDSALYFCASSLGANTEAFFGQGTRLTVV.

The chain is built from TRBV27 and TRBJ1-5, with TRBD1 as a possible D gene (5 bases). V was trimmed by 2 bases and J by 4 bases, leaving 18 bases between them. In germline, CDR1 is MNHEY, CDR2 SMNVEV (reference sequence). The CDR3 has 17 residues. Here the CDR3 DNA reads TGTGCCAGCAGTTTAATGAGGGAAATCGGGGGAAATCAGCCCCAGCATTTT. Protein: CASSLMREIGGNQPQHF.

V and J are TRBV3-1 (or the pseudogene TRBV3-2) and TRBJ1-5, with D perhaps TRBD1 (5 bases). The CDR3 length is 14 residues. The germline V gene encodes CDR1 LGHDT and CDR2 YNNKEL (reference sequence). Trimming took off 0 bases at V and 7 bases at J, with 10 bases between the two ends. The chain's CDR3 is CASSQDRGVQPQHF. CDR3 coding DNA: TGTGCCAGCAGCCAAGATCGGGGGGTCCAGCCCCAGCATTTT.

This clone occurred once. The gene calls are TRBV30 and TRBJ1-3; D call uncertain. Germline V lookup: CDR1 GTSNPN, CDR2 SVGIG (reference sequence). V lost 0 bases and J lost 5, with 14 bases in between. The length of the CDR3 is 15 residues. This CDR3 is CAWSVRGGLRNTIYF. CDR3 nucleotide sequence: TGTGCCTGGAGTGTACGTGGCGGATTGAGAAACACCATATATTTT.

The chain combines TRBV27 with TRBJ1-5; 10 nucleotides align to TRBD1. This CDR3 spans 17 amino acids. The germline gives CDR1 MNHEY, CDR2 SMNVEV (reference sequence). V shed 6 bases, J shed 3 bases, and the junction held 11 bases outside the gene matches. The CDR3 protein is CASSRGAGTGVNQPQHF. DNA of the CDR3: TGTGCCAGCAGCAGAGGCGCCGGGACAGGGGTCAATCAGCCCCAGCATTTT.

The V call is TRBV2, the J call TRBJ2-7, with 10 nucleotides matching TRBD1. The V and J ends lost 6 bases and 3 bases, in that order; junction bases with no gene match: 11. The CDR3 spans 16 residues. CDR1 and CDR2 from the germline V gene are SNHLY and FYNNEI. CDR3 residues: CASSALTGGTGYEQYF. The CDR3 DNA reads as TGTGCCAGCAGCGCGTTGACAGGGGGCACTGGCTACGAGCAGTACTTC.

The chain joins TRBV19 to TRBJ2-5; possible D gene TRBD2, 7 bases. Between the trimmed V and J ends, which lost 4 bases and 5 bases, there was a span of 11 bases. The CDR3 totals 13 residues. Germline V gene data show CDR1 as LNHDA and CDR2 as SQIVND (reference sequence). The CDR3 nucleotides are TGTGCCAGTAGTAAAGGGGGGGTGGAGACCCAGTACTTC. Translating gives CASSKGGVETQYF.

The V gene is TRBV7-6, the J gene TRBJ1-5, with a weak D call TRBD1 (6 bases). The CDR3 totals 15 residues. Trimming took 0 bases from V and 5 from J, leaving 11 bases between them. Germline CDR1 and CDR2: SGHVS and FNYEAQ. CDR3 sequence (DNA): TGTGCCAGCAGCTTAGCGACAGGCCGCTATCAGCCCCAGCATTTT. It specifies CASSLATGRYQPQHF.

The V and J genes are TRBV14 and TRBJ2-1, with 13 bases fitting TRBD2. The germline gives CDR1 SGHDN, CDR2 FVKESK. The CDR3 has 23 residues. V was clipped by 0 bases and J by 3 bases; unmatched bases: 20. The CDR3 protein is CASSQDGEWSGTSGNGGYNEQFF. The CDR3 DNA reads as TGTGCCAGCAGCCAAGATGGGGAATGGTCCGGGACTAGCGGGAACGGGGGCTACAATGAGCAGTTCTTC.

CDR3 in amino acids: CAAAQNTEAFF. The DNA of the CDR3 is TGTGCCGCCGCACAGAACACTGAAGCTTTCTTT. The V gene is TRBV19, the J gene TRBJ1-1; D not resolved. The CDR3 totals 11 residues. V gave up 11 bases and J gave up 1 base, with 8 bases separating them. Germline CDR1 LNHDA, CDR2 SQIVND (reference sequence).

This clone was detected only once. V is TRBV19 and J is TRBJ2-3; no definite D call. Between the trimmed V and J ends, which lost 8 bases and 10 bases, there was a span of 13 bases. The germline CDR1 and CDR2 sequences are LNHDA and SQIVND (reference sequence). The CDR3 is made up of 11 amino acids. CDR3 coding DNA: TGTGCCAGTGGGCCTGATTATCCGCAGTATTTT. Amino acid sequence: CASGPDYPQYF.

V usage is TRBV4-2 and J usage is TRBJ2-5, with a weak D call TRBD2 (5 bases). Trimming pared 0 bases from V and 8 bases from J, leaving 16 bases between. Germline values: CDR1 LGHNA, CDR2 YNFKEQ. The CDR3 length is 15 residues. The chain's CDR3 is CASSQDRGPWRTQYF. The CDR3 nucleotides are TGTGCCAGCAGCCAAGATCGGGGTCCGTGGCGTACCCAGTACTTC.

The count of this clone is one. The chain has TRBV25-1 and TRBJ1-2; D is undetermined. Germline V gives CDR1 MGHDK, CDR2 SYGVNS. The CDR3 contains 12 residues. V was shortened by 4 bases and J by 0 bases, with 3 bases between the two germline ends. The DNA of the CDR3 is TGTGCCAGCAGTGCAGCTAACTATGGCTACACCTTC. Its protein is CASSAANYGYTF.

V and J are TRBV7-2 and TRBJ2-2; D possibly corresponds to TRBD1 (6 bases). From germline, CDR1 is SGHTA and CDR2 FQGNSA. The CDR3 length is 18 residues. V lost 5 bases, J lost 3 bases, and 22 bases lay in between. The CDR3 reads CASSLLTLRDTYTGELFF. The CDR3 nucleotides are TGTGCCAGCAGCCTATTAACCCTCCGGGACACCTACACCGGGGAGCTGTTTTTT.

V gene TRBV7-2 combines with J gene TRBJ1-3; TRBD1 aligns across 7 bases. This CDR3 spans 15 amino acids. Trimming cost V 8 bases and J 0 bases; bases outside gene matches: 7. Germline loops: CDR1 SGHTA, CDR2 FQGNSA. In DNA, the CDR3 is TGTGCCAGCGGCCGGGACAGTTACTCTGGAAACACCATATATTTT. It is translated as CASGRDSYSGNTIYF.

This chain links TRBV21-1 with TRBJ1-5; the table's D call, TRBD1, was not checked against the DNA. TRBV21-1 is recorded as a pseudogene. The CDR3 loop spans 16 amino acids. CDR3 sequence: CASSKERTGDNQPQHF. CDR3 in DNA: TGTGCCAGCAGCAAAGAGAGGACAGGGGACAATCAGCCCCAGCATTTT.